The rows below give T cell receptor beta chains drawn from one sample of a study of cytomegalovirus exposure and HLA in healthy donors. Profiling relied on immunoSEQ multiplex PCR, and the TCRdb table lists in-frame clones only, not all of them. The sample shows 150,000 to 200,000 clones, 80% of them seen only once. Specimen: PBMCs. These receptors all stem from a woman aged 45-65 years in good health and CMV-seropositive. CDR3s include the opening cysteine and the closing phenylalanine or tryptophan. D genes are given only for firm matches. A row's size may be missing; if present it is once, few, many or a size class.

V	J	D	size	length	CDR3	DNA
TRBV5-6	TRBJ1-1	NA	few	13	CASSRTGFTEAFF	TGTGCCAGCAGCCGCACAGGGTTCACTGAAGCTTTCTTT
TRBV18	TRBJ1-1	NA	NA	15	CASSQTGPAGAEAFF	TGTGCCAGCTCACAAACAGGGCCCGCGGGGGCTGAAGCTTTCTTT
TRBV7-3	TRBJ2-1	NA	few	13	CASSPKQGNEQFF	TGTGCCAGCAGCCCCAAACAGGGAAATGAGCAGTTCTTC
TRBV19	TRBJ2-5	TRBD2	NA	14	CASSIRGVQETQYF	TGTGCCAGTAGTATCCGGGGGGTTCAAGAGACCCAGTACTTC
TRBV19	TRBJ2-3	NA	few	13	CASSMGPSVGQYF	TGTGCCAGTAGTATGGGCCCTTCGGTAGGGCAGTATTTT
TRBV10-3	TRBJ1-6	TRBD1	once	14	CAISPTGVNSPLHF	TGTGCCATCAGTCCCACAGGGGTCAATTCACCCCTCCACTTT
TRBV7-9	TRBJ2-1	NA	NA	15	CASSLYGGAGNEQFF	TGTGCCAGCAGCCTTTATGGGGGGGCGGGCAATGAGCAGTTCTTC
TRBV6-4	TRBJ2-1	TRBD1	once	15	CASSATGQGRDEQFF	TGTGCCAGCAGTGCTACGGGACAGGGGAGGGATGAGCAGTTCTTC
TRBV30	TRBJ1-1	NA	NA	12	CAWNGGFTEAFF	TGTGCCTGGAACGGGGGGTTCACTGAAGCTTTCTTT
TRBV6-1	TRBJ1-2	TRBD1	few	15	CASSEEQGAYYGYTF	TGTGCCAGCAGTGAAGAACAGGGGGCTTACTATGGCTACACCTTC
TRBV28	TRBJ2-7	NA	NA	13	CASSTPDIDEQYF	TGTGCCAGCAGTACCCCGGACATCGACGAGCAGTACTTC
TRBV9	TRBJ2-1	NA	NA	17	CASSVGARIHAYNEQFF	TGTGCCAGCAGCGTAGGGGCGAGAATACATGCCTACAATGAGCAGTTCTTC
TRBV7-2	TRBJ1-3	TRBD1	NA	15	CASSLATGFGNTIYF	TGTGCCAGCAGCTTAGCGACAGGGTTCGGAAACACCATATATTTT
TRBV13	TRBJ1-5	TRBD1	NA	15	CASSLGGGRSQPQHF	TGTGCCAGCAGCTTAGGAGGGGGCAGAAGTCAGCCCCAGCATTTT
TRBV7-9	TRBJ2-1	TRBD2	NA	15	CASSPSGTSYNEQFF	TGTGCCAGCAGCCCTAGCGGGACATCCTACAATGAGCAGTTCTTC
TRBV19	TRBJ2-7	NA	NA	15	CASRKGTGSSYEQYF	TGTGCCAGTAGAAAGGGAACAGGGAGCTCCTACGAGCAGTACTTC
TRBV7-6	TRBJ1-1	NA	NA	11	CASSFGSEAFF	TGTGCCAGCAGCTTCGGTAGTGAAGCTTTCTTT
TRBV4-2	TRBJ1-2	TRBD1	NA	14	CASSPDRGRRGYTF	TGTGCCAGCAGCCCGGACAGGGGGCGCCGGGGCTACACCTTC
TRBV19	TRBJ1-4	TRBD1	NA	13	CASSRTGNEKLFF	TGTGCCAGTAGTCGGACAGGAAATGAAAAACTGTTTTTT
TRBV29-1	TRBJ1-2	NA	NA	13	CSVGGVGSYGYTF	TGCAGCGTTGGTGGGGTGGGGAGCTATGGCTACACCTTC
TRBV4-1	TRBJ2-7	TRBD2	NA	16	CASSPWTSGRGHEQYF	TGCGCCAGCAGCCCCTGGACTAGCGGGAGGGGACACGAGCAGTACTTC
TRBV7-9	TRBJ2-7	TRBD1	NA	14	CASSLGRDRDEQYF	TGTGCCAGCAGCTTAGGCCGGGACAGGGACGAGCAGTACTTC
TRBV15	TRBJ2-1	NA	NA	15	CATSRDLGSGNEQFF	TGTGCCACCAGCAGAGATCTGGGCAGCGGGAATGAGCAGTTCTTC
TRBV28	TRBJ1-6	NA	NA	12	CASWAYGKPLHF	TGTGCCAGTTGGGCCTACGGCAAACCCCTCCACTTT
TRBV29-1	TRBJ2-1	NA	NA	17	CSVGGLNSGSSYNEQFF	TGCAGCGTTGGGGGTCTTAACAGCGGTAGCTCCTACAATGAGCAGTTCTTC
TRBV13	TRBJ2-3	TRBD2	NA	15	CASSPGLADTGTQYF	TGTGCCAGCAGCCCCGGGCTAGCGGACACAGGTACGCAGTATTTT
TRBV4-1	TRBJ1-5	TRBD1	NA	16	CASSQSGGLGNQPQHF	TGCGCCAGCAGCCAATCAGGGGGCTTGGGCAATCAGCCCCAGCATTTT
TRBV19	TRBJ2-7	TRBD2	NA	16	CASSRSKTSGSYEQYF	TGTGCCAGTAGTAGATCCAAGACTAGCGGCTCCTACGAGCAGTACTTC
TRBV10-3	TRBJ1-5	TRBD1	NA	15	CAISPGTGGNQPQHF	TGTGCCATCAGTCCCGGGACAGGGGGGAATCAGCCCCAGCATTTT
TRBV30	TRBJ1-4	TRBD1	NA	16	CAWRISGTGGSEKLFF	TGTGCCTGGAGGATCTCAGGGACAGGGGGCTCAGAAAAACTGTTTTTT
TRBV9	TRBJ1-3	NA	NA	18	CASSVDPGVSSSGNTIYF	TGTGCCAGCAGCGTAGATCCAGGGGTTTCAAGCTCTGGAAACACCATATATTTT
TRBV7-2	TRBJ2-3	TRBD2	NA	16	CASTLSMRGITDTQYF	TGTGCCAGCACCTTATCCATGCGGGGGATTACAGATACGCAGTATTTT
TRBV5-1	TRBJ2-5	TRBD2	NA	15	CASVPGTSGVETQYF	TGCGCCAGCGTTCCCGGGACTAGCGGAGTAGAGACCCAGTACTTC
TRBV7-9	TRBJ2-7	TRBD2	NA	16	CSSSLWLAGTYSEQYF	TGTTCCAGCAGCTTATGGCTAGCGGGGACTTACAGCGAGCAGTACTTC
TRBV10-3	TRBJ2-5	TRBD2	NA	15	CAISESAGGLQTQYF	TGTGCCATCAGTGAGTCGGCGGGAGGCCTACAGACCCAGTACTTC
TRBV11-2	TRBJ2-7	TRBD2	NA	16	CASSSWTSGFGYEQYF	TGTGCCAGCAGCTCCTGGACTAGCGGGTTTGGCTACGAGCAGTACTTC
TRBV27	TRBJ2-7	NA	few	15	CASSLSSGRGYEQYF	TGTGCCAGCAGTTTGTCTTCGGGCAGGGGCTACGAGCAGTACTTC
TRBV29-1	TRBJ2-1	TRBD2	NA	14	CSVLKLAGSNEQFF	TGCAGCGTTCTGAAGCTAGCGGGATCTAATGAGCAGTTCTTC
TRBV28	TRBJ1-2	NA	NA	14	CASSLLAVNYGYTF	TGTGCCAGCAGTTTATTGGCCGTTAACTATGGCTACACCTTC
TRBV29-1	TRBJ2-1	NA	NA	11	CSVIGDNEQFF	TGCAGCGTTATCGGAGACAATGAGCAGTTCTTC
TRBV28	TRBJ2-2	NA	NA	16	CASSLSRGLGTGELFF	TGTGCCAGCAGTTTATCGCGAGGGCTTGGCACCGGGGAGCTGTTTTTT
TRBV4-3	TRBJ1-5	NA	once	13	CASSQDTGQPQHF	TGCGCCAGCAGCCAAGACACAGGACAGCCCCAGCATTTT
TRBV7-6	TRBJ2-7	NA	NA	16	CASSLGERQIASEQYF	TGTGCCAGCAGCTTAGGAGAGAGGCAGATCGCATCCGAGCAGTACTTC
TRBV9	TRBJ1-1	NA	NA	11	CASSPPGEAFF	TGTGCCAGCAGTCCACCAGGCGAAGCTTTCTTT
TRBV5-1	TRBJ1-2	NA	few	13	CASSLDLVYGYTF	TGCGCCAGCAGCTTGGACTTGGTTTATGGCTACACCTTC
TRBV19	TRBJ1-5	NA	NA	14	CASSINGEFSPQHF	TGTGCCAGTAGTATAAACGGGGAGTTTTCGCCCCAGCATTTT
TRBV7-2	TRBJ2-1	TRBD2	once	14	CASSTASGYNEQFF	TGTGCCAGCAGCACCGCTAGCGGCTACAATGAGCAGTTCTTC
TRBV14	TRBJ1-1	NA	few	14	CASSQGQGNTEAFF	TGTGCCAGCAGCCAAGGACAAGGAAACACTGAAGCTTTCTTT
TRBV7-2	TRBJ2-7	TRBD2	NA	14	CASSWGLVSDEQYF	TGTGCCAGCAGCTGGGGACTAGTTTCAGACGAGCAGTACTTC